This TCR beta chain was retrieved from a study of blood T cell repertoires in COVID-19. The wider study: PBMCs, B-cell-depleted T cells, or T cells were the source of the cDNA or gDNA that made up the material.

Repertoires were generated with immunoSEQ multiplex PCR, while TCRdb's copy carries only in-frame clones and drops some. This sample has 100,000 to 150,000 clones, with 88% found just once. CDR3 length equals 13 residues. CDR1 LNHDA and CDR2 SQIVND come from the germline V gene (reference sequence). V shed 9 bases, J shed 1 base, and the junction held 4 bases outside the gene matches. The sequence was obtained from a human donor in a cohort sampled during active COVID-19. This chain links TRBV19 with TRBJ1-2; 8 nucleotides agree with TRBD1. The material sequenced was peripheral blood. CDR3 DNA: TGTGCCAGGGTAGACAGGGGTAACTATGGCTACACCTTC. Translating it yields CARVDRGNYGYTF.